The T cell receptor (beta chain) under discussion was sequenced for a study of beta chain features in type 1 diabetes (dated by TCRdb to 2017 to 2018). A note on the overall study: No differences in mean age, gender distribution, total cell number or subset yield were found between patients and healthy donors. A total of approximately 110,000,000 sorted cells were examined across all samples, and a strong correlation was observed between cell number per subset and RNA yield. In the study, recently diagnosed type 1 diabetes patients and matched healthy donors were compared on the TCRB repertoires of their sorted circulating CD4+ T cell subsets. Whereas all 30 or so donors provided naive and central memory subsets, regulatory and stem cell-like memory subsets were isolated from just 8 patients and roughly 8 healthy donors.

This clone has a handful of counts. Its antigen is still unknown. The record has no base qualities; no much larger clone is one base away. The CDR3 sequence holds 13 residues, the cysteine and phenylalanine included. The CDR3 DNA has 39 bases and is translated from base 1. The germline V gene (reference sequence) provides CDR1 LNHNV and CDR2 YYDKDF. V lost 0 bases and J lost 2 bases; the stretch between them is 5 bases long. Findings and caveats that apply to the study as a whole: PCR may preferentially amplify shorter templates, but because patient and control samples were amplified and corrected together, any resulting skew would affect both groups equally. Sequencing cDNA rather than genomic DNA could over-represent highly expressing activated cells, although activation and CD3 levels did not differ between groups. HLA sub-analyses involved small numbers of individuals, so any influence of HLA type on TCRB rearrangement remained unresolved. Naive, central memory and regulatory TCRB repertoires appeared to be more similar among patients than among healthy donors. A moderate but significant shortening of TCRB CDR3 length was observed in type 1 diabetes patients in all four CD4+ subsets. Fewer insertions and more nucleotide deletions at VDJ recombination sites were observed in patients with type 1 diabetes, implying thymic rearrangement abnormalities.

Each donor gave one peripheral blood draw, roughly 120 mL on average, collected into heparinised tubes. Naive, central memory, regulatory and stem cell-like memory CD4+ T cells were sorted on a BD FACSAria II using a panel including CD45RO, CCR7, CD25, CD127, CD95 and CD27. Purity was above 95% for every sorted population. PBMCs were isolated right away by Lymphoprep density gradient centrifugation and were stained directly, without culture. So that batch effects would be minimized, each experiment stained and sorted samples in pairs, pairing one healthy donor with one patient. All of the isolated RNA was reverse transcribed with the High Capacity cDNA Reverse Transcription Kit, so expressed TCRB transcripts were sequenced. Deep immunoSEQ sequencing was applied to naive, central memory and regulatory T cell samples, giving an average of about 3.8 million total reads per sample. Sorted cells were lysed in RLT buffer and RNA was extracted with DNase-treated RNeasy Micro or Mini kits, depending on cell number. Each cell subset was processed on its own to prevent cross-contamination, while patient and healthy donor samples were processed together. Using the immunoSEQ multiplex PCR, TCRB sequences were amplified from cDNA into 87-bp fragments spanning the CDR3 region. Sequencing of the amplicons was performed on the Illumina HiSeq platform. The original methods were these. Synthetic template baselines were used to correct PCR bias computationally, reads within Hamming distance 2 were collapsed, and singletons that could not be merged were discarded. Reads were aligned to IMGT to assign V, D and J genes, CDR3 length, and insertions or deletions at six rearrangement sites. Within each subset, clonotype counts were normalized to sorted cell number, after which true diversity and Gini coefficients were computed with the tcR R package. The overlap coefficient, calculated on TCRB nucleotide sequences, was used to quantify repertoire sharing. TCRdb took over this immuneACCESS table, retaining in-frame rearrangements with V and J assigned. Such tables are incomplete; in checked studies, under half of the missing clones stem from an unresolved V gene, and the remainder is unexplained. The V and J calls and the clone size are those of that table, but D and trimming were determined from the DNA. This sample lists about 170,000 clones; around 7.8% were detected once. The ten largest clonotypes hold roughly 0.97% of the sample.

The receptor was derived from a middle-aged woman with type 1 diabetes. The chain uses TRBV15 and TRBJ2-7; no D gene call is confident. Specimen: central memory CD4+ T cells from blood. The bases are TGTGCCACCAGCAGAGATACGGCCTACGAGCAGTACTTC. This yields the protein CATSRDTAYEQYF.